The clone carrying this TCR beta chain was observed a few times. As yet, its antigen is unknown. This sample was taken from a study of beta chain features in type 1 diabetes. Since all of the isolated RNA was reverse transcribed, expressed TCRB transcripts were what got sequenced. The repertoire was sequenced with immunoSEQ multiplex PCR; TCRdb's copy has only in-frame clones and lacks some. The top ten clones hold 0.012% of a sample with around 260,000 clones, roughly a quarter of them seen once. Study-wide points: Among patients with Type 1 diabetes, TCRB CDR3s were moderately but significantly shorter in every one of the four CD4+ subsets.

CDR3 length equals 15 residues. The germline V gene encodes CDR1 SEHNR and CDR2 FQNEAQ (reference sequence). V was shortened by 3 bases and J by 1 base, with 11 bases between the two germline ends. Specimen: naive CD4+ T cells from blood. The receptor's source is a woman younger than 45 with type 1 diabetes. The chain recombines TRBV7-9 with TRBJ2-3, with D tentatively TRBD2 (6 bases). CDR3 nucleotide sequence: TGTGCCAGCAGCTTTTTTGGAGGGGGCACAGATACGCAGTATTTT. It codes for CASSFFGGGTDTQYF.